These T cell receptor beta chains were read from a single sample in a study of T cells after yellow fever vaccination. TCRdb reprocessed the 5' RACE reads via MiXCR and lists one record per CDR3 protein. The sample lists about 340,000 distinct CDR3 sequences; around an eighth were seen once. This specimen was CD4+ T cells sorted from PBMCs, taken 15 days after the yellow fever booster vaccination. These TCRs come from a man younger than 35 who received the YFV17D yellow fever vaccine. CDR3s include the opening cysteine and the closing phenylalanine or tryptophan. The D gene is left open where the match is weak. Clone size is shown for a subset of rows, as once, few, many or a class of expanded clone.

-,-,TRBJ1-2,TRBV6-1,TGTGCCAGCAGTCCCCTCCGGGGGAAAGAGGGCTACACCTTC,CASSPLRGKEGYTF
-,-,TRBJ1-4,TRBV5-4,TGTGCCAGCAGCTTGAATCAGGGCAGTAATGAAAAACTGTTTTTT,CASSLNQGSNEKLFF
-,-,TRBJ1-5,TRBV6-2/TRBV6-3,TGTGCCAGCACCACCAGGGATAGCAATCAGCCCCAGCATTTT,CASTTRDSNQPQHF
-,-,TRBJ1-6,TRBV10-3,TGTGCCATCAGCAGCGGGCGGGAGAATTCACCCCTCCACTTT,CAISSGRENSPLHF
-,few,TRBJ2-2,TRBV9,TGTGCCAGCAGCGTAGCGGGCTGGAACACCGGGGAGCTGTTTTTT,CASSVAGWNTGELFF
-,-,TRBJ2-6,TRBV7-2,TGTGCCAGCAGCCCGAGGGGGGGTCGCACTGGGGCCAACGTCCTGACTTTC,CASSPRGGRTGANVLTF
-,many,TRBJ2-1,TRBV6-6,TGTGCCAGCAGTTACCGGAACGCGCGGGGGCCCATGAGCAATGAGCAGTTCTTC,CASSYRNARGPMSNEQFF
TRBD2,-,TRBJ2-5,TRBV7-2,TGTGCCAGCAGCTTAATGGGTTCTTATGGGGGGGGCCAAGAGACCCAGTACTTC,CASSLMGSYGGGQETQYF
-,-,TRBJ2-5,TRBV5-1,TGCGCCAGCAGTTTTGCACTTCAAGAGACCCAGTACTTC,CASSFALQETQYF
-,-,TRBJ2-5,TRBV9,TGTGCCAGCAGCGTAATGGCCACCCCAGAGACCCAGTACTTC,CASSVMATPETQYF
-,few,TRBJ2-4,TRBV20-1,TGCAGTGGCGTGCTGGGGGGCAAAAACATTCAGTACTTC,CSGVLGGKNIQYF
-,many,TRBJ2-2,TRBV25-1,TGTGCCAGCAGTGAATCCGGCAGGGGGGCCGGGGAGCTGTTTTTT,CASSESGRGAGELFF
TRBD1,-,TRBJ1-2,TRBV5-1,TGCGCCAGCAGCTACGCAGGGGGCGCAGATGGCTACACCTTC,CASSYAGGADGYTF
-,-,TRBJ2-5,TRBV6-5,TGTGCCAGCAGTTACCCCCTTAGAGTGAGGGAAGAGACCCAGTACTTC,CASSYPLRVREETQYF
-,-,TRBJ1-2,TRBV5-1,TGCGCCAGCAGCTTGGTAGGGGATGACTATGGCTACACCTTC,CASSLVGDDYGYTF
-,few,TRBJ2-5,TRBV4-2,TGTGCCAGCAGCCAAGAGAGACGGATCTTTCAAGAGACCCAGTACTTC,CASSQERRIFQETQYF
TRBD2,-,TRBJ2-3,TRBV20-1,TGCAGTGCTAGAGTTCTAGCGGGGGTCACAGATACGCAGTATTTT,CSARVLAGVTDTQYF
-,few,TRBJ2-3,TRBV6-5,TGTGCCAGCAGTTGGGCAGATACGCAGTATTTT,CASSWADTQYF
-,few,TRBJ1-2,TRBV7-9,TGTGCCAGCAGCCCCGGGCCACCCCAAGAGGCGTATGGCTACACCTTC,CASSPGPPQEAYGYTF
TRBD1,-,TRBJ1-1,TRBV7-9,TGTGCCAGCAGCCCGGGACAGGTATACACTGAAGCTTTCTTT,CASSPGQVYTEAFF
TRBD1,few,TRBJ1-4,TRBV7-2,TGTGCCAGCAGCTTCACAGGGGGCTCTAATGAAAAACTGTTTTTT,CASSFTGGSNEKLFF
TRBD1,-,TRBJ1-1,TRBV10-3,TGTGCCATCAGGGGGACAGGGAGCACTGAAGCTTTCTTT,CAIRGTGSTEAFF
TRBD1,-,TRBJ1-2,TRBV29-1,TGCAGCGTCACCGGACAGGGGATAAGTGGCTACACCTTC,CSVTGQGISGYTF
-,few,TRBJ2-7,TRBV7-2,TGTGCCAGCAGCCCCCCGGGTCCAAGCGAGCAGTACTTC,CASSPPGPSEQYF
TRBD2,few,TRBJ2-5,TRBV2,TGTGCCAGCAACGGGGGGTACCAAGAGACCCAGTACTTC,CASNGGYQETQYF